Below, one TCR beta chain is given with its context. The antigen is not known. The data belong to a study of shared clonotypes between healthy human individuals. The V end was cut by 1 base, the J end by 4 bases, with 14 bases between. The CDR3 covers 15 residues. The germline V gene has CDR1 SGHTA and CDR2 FQGNSA. Profiled with immunoSEQ multiplex PCR; TCRdb holds only in-frame clones, not every one. This table has approximately 1,500,000 clones, nearly 99% appearing once. Donors, healthy HIV-negative adults, lacked recent acute infections or vaccinations. Naive CD45RA+ and memory CD45RA-negative subsets were split from CD4+ cells. General study findings and limits: Rarefaction curves obtained for sorted subsets showed sequencing incomplete despite large depth. Across a handful of donors, naive CD4 shared roughly 5.2%, naive CD8 around 4%, memory CD4 over 2%, memory CD8 0.4% to 0.5%.

The receptor comes from a man aged 30 to 45 in good health. V gene TRBV7-2 combines with J gene TRBJ2-7; TRBD1 might be the D (5 bases). The sequencing input was naive CD4+ T cells sorted from blood. Subset denoted: CD45RA+ positively selected. CDR3: CASSLGGTGPYEQYF. The DNA of the CDR3 is TGTGCCAGCAGCTTAGGGGGCACCGGACCATACGAGCAGTACTTC.